Listed below are T cell receptor beta chains from one sample, sequenced in a study of CD8 T cells in ankylosing spondylitis. From the 5' RACE reads, TCRdb called clonotypes with MiXCR, one entry per CDR3 protein. The sample lists 200,000 to 300,000 distinct CDR3 sequences, under 30% seen once, with 0.61% in the top ten. The sequenced sample consisted of blood, either unsorted or a sorted T cell fraction (not recorded which). These receptor sequences come from a male donor with ankylosing spondylitis or in good health (not recorded which). CDR3s leave out the opening cysteine and the closing phenylalanine or tryptophan.

V gene: TRBV20-1; CDR3 length: 11; J gene: TRBJ2-7; CDR3 protein: SAREEGGSKQY
V gene: TRBV12-3/TRBV12-4; CDR3 length: 12; J gene: TRBJ1-5; CDR3 protein: ASSFTGSNQPQH
V gene: TRBV5-1; CDR3 length: 14; J gene: TRBJ2-5; CDR3 protein: ASSATRVLGSETQY
V gene: TRBV12-3/TRBV12-4; CDR3 length: 13; J gene: TRBJ2-2; CDR3 protein: ASSLSAEQTGELF
V gene: TRBV12-3/TRBV12-4; CDR3 length: 11; J gene: TRBJ2-7; CDR3 protein: ASSRGILLEQY
V gene: TRBV29-1; CDR3 length: 11; J gene: TRBJ1-6; CDR3 protein: RVNRMGNSPLH
V gene: TRBV10-3; CDR3 length: 11; J gene: TRBJ2-3; CDR3 protein: AISETTETAQY
V gene: TRBV12-3/TRBV12-4; CDR3 length: 14; J gene: TRBJ2-7; CDR3 protein: ASSFSASGGAYEQY
V gene: TRBV20-1; CDR3 length: 13; J gene: TRBJ1-5; CDR3 protein: SAKLSGTGLQPQH
V gene: TRBV18; CDR3 length: 11; J gene: TRBJ2-3; CDR3 protein: ASSAQGADTQY
V gene: TRBV20-1; CDR3 length: 13; J gene: TRBJ2-3; CDR3 protein: SARDPAGTPDTQY
V gene: TRBV20-1; CDR3 length: 9; J gene: TRBJ2-7; CDR3 protein: SARDFDEQY
V gene: TRBV28; CDR3 length: 11; J gene: TRBJ1-2; CDR3 protein: ASSSTGGDGYT
V gene: TRBV10-3; CDR3 length: 15; J gene: TRBJ2-1; CDR3 protein: AITESLPGHSYNEQF
V gene: TRBV20-1; CDR3 length: 11; J gene: TRBJ2-7; CDR3 protein: SARDSRRGEQY
V gene: TRBV29-1; CDR3 length: 11; J gene: TRBJ1-1; CDR3 protein: SVVPLGNTEAF
V gene: TRBV6-1; CDR3 length: 11; J gene: TRBJ2-5; CDR3 protein: ASSGAGRVTQY
V gene: TRBV27; CDR3 length: 14; J gene: TRBJ2-3; CDR3 protein: ASSLWSSGGGDTQY